The subject of this entry is one TCR beta chain. Produced via immunoSEQ multiplex PCR; TCRdb's table is partial and in-frame only. The sample shows approximately 130,000 clones, less than 90% of them seen only once. This sample stems from a study of blood T cell repertoires in COVID-19. All enrollees were roughly 18 to 95 years old and from 24 US areas. The CDR3 has 16 residues. V lost 1 base to trimming and J lost 1 base; unmatched junction nucleotides: 2. CDR1 and CDR2 (germline): LGHNA, YNFKEQ. The V call is TRBV4-2, the J call TRBJ2-1; TRBD2 aligns across 9 bases. Sequencing used PBMCs or T cells enriched from blood (not recorded which). The TCR sequence derives from a man under 40 who had recovered from COVID-19. The CDR3 DNA sequence: TGTGCCAGCAGCCAAGCTGCGGGGGGGTCCTACAATGAGCAGTTCTTC. Its protein product is CASSQAAGGSYNEQFF.